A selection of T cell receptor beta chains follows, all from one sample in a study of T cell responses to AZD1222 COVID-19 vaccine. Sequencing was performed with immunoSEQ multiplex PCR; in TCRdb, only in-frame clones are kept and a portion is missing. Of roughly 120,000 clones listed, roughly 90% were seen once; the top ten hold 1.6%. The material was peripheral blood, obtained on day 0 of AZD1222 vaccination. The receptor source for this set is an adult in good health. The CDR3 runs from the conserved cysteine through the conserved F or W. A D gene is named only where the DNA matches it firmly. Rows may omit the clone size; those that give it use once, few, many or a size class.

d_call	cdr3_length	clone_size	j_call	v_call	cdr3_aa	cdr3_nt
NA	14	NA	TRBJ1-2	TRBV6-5	CASSGTGTVYGYTF	TGTGCCAGCAGCGGAACCGGGACGGTCTATGGCTACACCTTC
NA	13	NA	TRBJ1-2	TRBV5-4	CASSQVEVKGYTF	TGTGCCAGCAGCCAGGTCGAGGTAAAGGGCTACACCTTC
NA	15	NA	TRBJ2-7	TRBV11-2	CASSPQGGSPYEQYF	TGTGCCAGCAGCCCTCAGGGTGGGAGCCCCTACGAGCAGTACTTC
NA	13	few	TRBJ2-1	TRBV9	CASSVEGGIEQFF	TGTGCCAGCAGCGTGGAGGGAGGAATTGAGCAGTTCTTC
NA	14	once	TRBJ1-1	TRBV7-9	CASSLPGANTEAFF	TGTGCCAGCAGCTTGCCAGGCGCGAACACTGAAGCTTTCTTT
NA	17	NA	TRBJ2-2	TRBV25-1	CASSDPAGPTNTGELFF	TGTGCCAGCAGTGATCCCGCAGGCCCAACGAACACCGGGGAGCTGTTTTTT
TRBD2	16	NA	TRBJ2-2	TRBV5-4	CASSQKVREDTGELFF	TGTGCCAGCAGCCAGAAGGTCCGGGAGGACACCGGGGAGCTGTTTTTT
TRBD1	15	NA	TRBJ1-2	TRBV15	CATSRTGSLSYGYTF	TGTGCCACCAGCAGGACAGGGTCCCTGAGCTATGGCTACACCTTC
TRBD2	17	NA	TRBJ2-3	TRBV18	CASSSKAGGLSTDTQYF	TGTGCCAGCTCATCGAAAGCGGGAGGCCTTAGCACAGATACGCAGTATTTT
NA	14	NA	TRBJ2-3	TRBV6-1	CASSELGGANTQYF	TGTGCCAGCAGTGAATTGGGGGGGGCCAATACGCAGTATTTT
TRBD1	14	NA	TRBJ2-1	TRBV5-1	CASRTGETYNEQFF	TGCGCCAGCAGGACAGGGGAGACATACAATGAGCAGTTCTTC
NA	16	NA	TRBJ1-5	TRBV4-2	CASSQEGGSTYQPQHF	TGTGCCAGCAGCCAAGAGGGGGGCAGTACCTATCAGCCCCAGCATTTT
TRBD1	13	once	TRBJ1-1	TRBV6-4	CASSEQGGTEAFF	TGTGCCAGCAGTGAACAGGGGGGCACTGAAGCTTTCTTT
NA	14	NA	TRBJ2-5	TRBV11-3	CASSPSGGLETQYF	TGTGCCAGCAGCCCCTCCGGGGGTCTAGAGACCCAGTACTTC
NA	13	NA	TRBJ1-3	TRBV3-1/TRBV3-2	CASSQQEWDTIYF	TGTGCCAGCAGCCAACAGGAATGGGACACCATATATTTT
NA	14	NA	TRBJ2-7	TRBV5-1	CASSLDAEFYEQYF	TGCGCCAGCAGCTTGGATGCGGAATTCTACGAGCAGTACTTC
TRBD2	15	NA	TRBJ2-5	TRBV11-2	CASSHSTSGSGTQYF	TGTGCCAGCAGCCACTCGACTAGCGGGAGCGGAACCCAGTACTTC
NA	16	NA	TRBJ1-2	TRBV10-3	CAISESRWGSGYGYTF	TGTGCCATCAGTGAGTCGAGGTGGGGCTCAGGCTATGGCTACACCTTC
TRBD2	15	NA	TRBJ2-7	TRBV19	CASSIYSGSMYEQYF	TGTGCCAGTAGTATTTATAGCGGGAGTATGTACGAGCAGTACTTC
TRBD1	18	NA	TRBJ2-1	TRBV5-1	CASSQIPRTGETYNEQFF	TGCGCCAGCAGCCAGATCCCCCGGACAGGGGAAACCTACAATGAGCAGTTCTTC
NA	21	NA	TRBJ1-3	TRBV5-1	CASSTKKETGRTSSSGNTIYF	TGCGCCAGCAGCACTAAAAAAGAGACCGGCAGGACCTCGAGCTCTGGAAACACCATATATTTT
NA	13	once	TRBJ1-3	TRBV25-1	CASSRGDGNTIYF	TGTGCCAGCAGTCGGGGGGACGGAAACACCATATATTTT
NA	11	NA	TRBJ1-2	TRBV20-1	CSAFNNYGYTF	TGCAGTGCCTTCAACAACTATGGCTACACCTTC
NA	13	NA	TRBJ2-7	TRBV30	CAWSVRRTYEQYF	TGTGCCTGGAGTGTAAGAAGAACCTACGAGCAGTACTTC
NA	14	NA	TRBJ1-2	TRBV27	CASSLSVQGIGYTF	TGTGCCAGCAGTTTATCGGTACAGGGTATAGGCTACACCTTC